The clone carrying this T cell receptor beta chain was seen more than once but under ten times. TRAV- and TRBV-specific primers primed first-strand cDNA, covering alpha and beta chains. TCR amplification used 20 PCR cycles, a constant-region primer and a V-primer adapter. TCRdb re-called the reads with MiXCR, one entry per CDR3 protein. The sample holds tens of thousands of distinct CDR3 sequences; more than 7.5% are singletons and the top ten take roughly 1%. This record comes from a study of low-dose radiotherapy and immunotherapy resistance in tumors. Time point described: before trial treatment. As their treatment, donors received nivolumab, ipilimumab, aspirin, low-dose cyclophosphamide and low-dose radiotherapy. This CDR3 has 13 residues. Per the germline V gene, CDR1 is LGHNA and CDR2 is YNFKEQ. The V end was cut by 0 bases, the J end by 3 bases, with 5 bases between.

The specimen was PBMCs, collected before treatment. V gene TRBV4-2 combines with J gene TRBJ1-1, with unresolved D. The clonotype was recovered from a male donor with prostate cancer. The CDR3 nucleotides read TGTGCCAGCAGCCAAGATCCCCACACTGAAGCTTTCTTT. This codes for CASSQDPHTEAFF.